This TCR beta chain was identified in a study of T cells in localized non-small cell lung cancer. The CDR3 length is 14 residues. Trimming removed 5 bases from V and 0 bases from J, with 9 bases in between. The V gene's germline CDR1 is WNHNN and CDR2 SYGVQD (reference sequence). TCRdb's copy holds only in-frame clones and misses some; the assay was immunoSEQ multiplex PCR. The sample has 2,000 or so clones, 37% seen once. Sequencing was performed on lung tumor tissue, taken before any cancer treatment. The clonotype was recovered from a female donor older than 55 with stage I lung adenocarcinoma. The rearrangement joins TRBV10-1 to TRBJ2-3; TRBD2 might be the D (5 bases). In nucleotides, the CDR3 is TGCGCCAGCAGTTTGACTACTAGCACAGATACGCAGTATTTT. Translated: CASSLTTSTDTQYF.